The clone carrying this TCR beta chain was seen only once. This record comes from a study of patients and donors after allogeneic stem cell transplantation. TCRdb itself ran the RT-PCR reads through MiXCR, one entry per CDR3 protein. The sample has 400,000 to 500,000 distinct CDR3 sequences, around 15% seen once; the top ten hold 7% to 7.5%. V was pared by 1 base and J by 7 bases, with 7 bases between. This CDR3 comprises 13 residues. Germline V CDR1 and CDR2: KGHDR, SFDVKD. This TCR derives from a human donor who was either an allogeneic HSCT recipient or a stem cell or donor lymphocyte infusion donor (not recorded which). It is not recorded whose cells these are; they may come from a transplant donor. The sample was blood, either unsorted or a sorted T cell fraction (not recorded which). The rearrangement joins TRBV24-1 to TRBJ2-1; a weak D match, TRBD2 (6 bases). CDR3 DNA sequence: TGTGCCACCAGTGATTTTGGGGGGAATGAGCAGTTCTTC. It specifies CATSDFGGNEQFF.